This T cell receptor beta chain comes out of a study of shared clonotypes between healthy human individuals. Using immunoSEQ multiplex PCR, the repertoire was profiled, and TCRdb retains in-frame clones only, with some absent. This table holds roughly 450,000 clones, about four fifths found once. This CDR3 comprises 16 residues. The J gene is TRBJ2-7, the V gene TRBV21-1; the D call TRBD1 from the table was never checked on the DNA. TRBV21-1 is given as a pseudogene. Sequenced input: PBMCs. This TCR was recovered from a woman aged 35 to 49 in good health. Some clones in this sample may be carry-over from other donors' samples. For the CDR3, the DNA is TGTGCCAGCAGCACCTGCCCCGGGACAGGGGTCTACGAGCAGTACTTC. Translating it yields CASSTCPGTGVYEQYF.